Below are 13 T cell receptor beta chains sequenced from a single sample in a study of control samples from healthy donors and cancer patients. Here immunoSEQ multiplex PCR was the method, and the copy in TCRdb shows in-frame clones only, minus some. The sample shows 40,000 to 65,000 clones, roughly 87% of them seen only once. The sample comprised PBMCs. These receptors originate from a man aged 60-69 years with head and neck cancer.

The rearrangement joins TRBV11-2 to TRBJ2-1, with D possibly TRBD1 on 5 matching bases. From germline, CDR1 is SGHAT and CDR2 FQNNGV. The germline V and J ends were trimmed by 5 bases and 4 bases, with 12 bases remaining between them. The CDR3 has 14 residues. This CDR3 is CASSPSGAYNEQFF. CDR3 coding DNA: TGTGCCAGCAGCCCAAGTGGGGCTTACAATGAGCAGTTCTTC.

The genes are TRBV11-2 and TRBJ2-7, with D possibly called TRBD1 or TRBD2 (5 bases each). The V gene's germline CDR1 is SGHAT and CDR2 FQNNGV. V lost 5 bases to trimming and J lost 0 bases, with 20 bases between them. The CDR3 is 17 residues long. The CDR3 region has the DNA TGTGCCAGCAGCAAACACGGGGACCTTGGGGGCTCCTACGAGCAGTACTTC. As protein: CASSKHGDLGGSYEQYF.

This chain joins TRBV5-1 and TRBJ2-5; TRBD2 matches at 9 bases. The V gene end was trimmed by 3 bases and the J gene end by 5 bases; junction bases not matched to a gene: 5. This CDR3 has 14 amino acids. Germline CDR1 and CDR2: SGHRS and YFSETQ. The CDR3: CASSYQRGDETQYF. Written as DNA, the CDR3 is TGCGCCAGCAGCTACCAGCGGGGGGACGAGACCCAGTACTTC.

The chain links TRBV2 to TRBJ1-1; D is possibly TRBD1 (5 bases). Germline CDR1 and CDR2: SNHLY and FYNNEI. The CDR3 is 13 residues long. V was cut by 9 bases and J by 0 bases, with 11 bases left in between. This chain's CDR3 is CARTGPVNTEAFF. DNA for the CDR3: TGTGCCAGAACGGGACCGGTGAACACTGAAGCTTTCTTT. The whole variable domain, filled in from reference TRBV2 and TRBJ1-1, reads EPEVTQTPSHQVTQMGQEVILRCVPISNHLYFYWYRQILGQKVEFLVSFYNNEISEKSEIFDDQFSVERPDGSNFTLKIRSTKLEDSAMYFCARTGPVNTEAFFGQGTRLTVV.

The chain employs TRBV11-2 and TRBJ2-2, with 11 bases aligning to TRBD2. Germline V gives CDR1 SGHAT, CDR2 FQNNGV. V dropped 1 base and J dropped 8; count of bases not matched to a gene: 9. The CDR3 has 17 amino acids. In DNA form, the CDR3 reads TGTGCCAGCAGCTTAGGGCCTAGCGGGGGGCCGATTGGGGAGCTGTTTTTT. It yields the protein CASSLGPSGGPIGELFF.

The chain links TRBV29-1 to TRBJ2-5; 9 bases agree with TRBD1. This CDR3 region has 12 residues. CDR1 is SQVTM, CDR2 ANQGSEA, per germline. Trimming took 6 bases from V and 5 from J; bases not matched to a gene: 4. In DNA, the CDR3 is TGCAGCGTCGGACAGGGGACGGAGACCCAGTACTTC. As protein: CSVGQGTETQYF.

The chain combines TRBV9 with TRBJ2-5; 8 nucleotides line up with TRBD1. Germline trimming cut 0 bases from V and 5 bases from J; bases unmatched to any gene: 9. This CDR3 region has 16 residues. In germline, CDR1 is SGDLS, CDR2 YYNGEE. The CDR3 here is CASSVAQGTGGETQYF. In DNA form, the CDR3 reads TGTGCCAGCAGCGTAGCACAGGGGACAGGCGGGGAGACCCAGTACTTC.

V and J are TRBV2 and TRBJ2-4; TRBD2 is a possible D gene (7 bases). V lost 0 bases and J lost 8, with 11 bases in between. Germline loops: CDR1 SNHLY, CDR2 FYNNEI. There are 14 residues in the CDR3. Here the CDR3 reads CASSEAGGLDIQYF. The CDR3 DNA sequence: TGTGCCAGCAGTGAAGCGGGGGGGCTGGACATTCAGTACTTC.

V gene TRBV28 combines with J gene TRBJ2-7, with 10 bases identical to TRBD1. This CDR3 is 16 amino acids long. With V trimmed by 8 bases and J by 2 bases, 12 bases remained unmatched. Germline V lookup: CDR1 MDHEN, CDR2 SYDVKM. CDR3 protein: CASLPWGQGRAYEQYF. CDR3 nucleotides: TGTGCCAGCCTTCCCTGGGGACAGGGGAGGGCCTACGAGCAGTACTTC.

The chain employs TRBV27 and TRBJ2-1; the match to TRBD2 covers 13 bases. This CDR3 has 17 residues. The germline gives CDR1 MNHEY, CDR2 SMNVEV (reference sequence). The V and J ends lost 5 bases and 4 bases, in that order; junction bases with no gene match: 8. CDR3 DNA: TGTGCCAGCAGTCCCCAATCACTAGCGGGAGGGTACAATGAGCAGTTCTTC. Its protein product is CASSPQSLAGGYNEQFF.

The J gene is TRBJ2-7, the V gene TRBV15, with 7 bases identical to TRBD2. Per germline, CDR1 LNHNV and CDR2 YYDKDF (reference sequence). The V segment lost 0 bases and the J segment 3 bases; nucleotides outside the gene matches: 5. The CDR3 length is 15 residues. As DNA, the CDR3 is TGTGCCACCAGCAGAGACGTTGGGGGGGGCTACGAGCAGTACTTC. This translates into CATSRDVGGGYEQYF.

The chain carries TRBV7-8 and TRBJ2-3, with unresolved D. In germline, CDR1 is SGHVS, CDR2 FQNEAQ. CDR3 length: 15 residues. Trimming removed 5 bases from V and 4 bases from J, with 16 bases in between. The CDR3 loop reads CASSPFTDRPDTQYF. The CDR3 DNA reads as TGTGCCAGCAGCCCTTTTACCGATCGGCCAGATACGCAGTATTTT.

The chain employs TRBV10-2 and TRBJ2-3, with TRBD1 identical over 9 bases. Per the germline V gene, CDR1 is WSHSY and CDR2 is SAAADI. This CDR3 region has 19 residues. V lost 4 bases and J lost 0; bases outside the gene matches: 14. The CDR3 is CASSGGTGPLPGSTDTQYF. As DNA, the CDR3 is TGCGCCAGCAGTGGGGGGACAGGGCCTTTACCTGGGAGCACAGATACGCAGTATTTT.